This T cell receptor beta chain emerged from a study of T cells in localized non-small cell lung cancer. Note on this clone: Its antigen is not known.

Whole-study findings and limits: Uninvolved adjacent lung had more T cell clonality than any other tissue, topping tumor. The study sequenced only one region of the tumor. As a result, intratumor heterogeneity could not be excluded and remains possible. The study linked higher blood T cell density to longer overall survival. In adjacent lung appeared a median approximately 61 of the top 100 tumor clones.

Clones were read by immunoSEQ multiplex PCR, and TCRdb kept only the in-frame ones, dropping some. The table has 20,000 to 25,000 clones, about nine tenths seen once. This specimen consisted of peripheral blood, obtained before any cancer treatment. This sequence was found in a man between 40 and 69 years old with stage I squamous cell lung carcinoma.

The CDR3 coding sequence is TGTGCCAGCAGTTTATCCAGGGTATCATACGAGCAGTACTTC. Translation gives CASSLSRVSYEQYF. This chain joins TRBV28 and TRBJ2-7, with D perhaps matching TRBD1 (5 bases). Germline V gene sequence: CDR1 MDHEN, CDR2 SYDVKM. The V gene lost 1 base and the J gene lost 4 bases, with 11 bases spanning the gap. The CDR3 is 14 amino acids.